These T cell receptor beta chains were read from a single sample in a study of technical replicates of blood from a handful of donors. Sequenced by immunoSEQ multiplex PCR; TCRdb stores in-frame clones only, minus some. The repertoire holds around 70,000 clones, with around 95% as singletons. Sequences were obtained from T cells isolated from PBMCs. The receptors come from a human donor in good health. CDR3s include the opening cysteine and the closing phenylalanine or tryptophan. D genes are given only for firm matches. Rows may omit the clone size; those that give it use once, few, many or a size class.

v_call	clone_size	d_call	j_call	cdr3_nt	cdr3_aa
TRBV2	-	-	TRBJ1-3	TGTGCCAGTCAGGGCTCTGGAAACACCATATATTTT	CASQGSGNTIYF
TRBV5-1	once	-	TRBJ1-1	TGCGCCAGCAGCTTGGGCTCGACTAACACTGAAGCTTTCTTT	CASSLGSTNTEAFF
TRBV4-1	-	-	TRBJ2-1	TGCGCCAGCAGCCAAACCCATTCGCTGGGGAGGAGAGGCAATGAGCAGTTCTTC	CASSQTHSLGRRGNEQFF
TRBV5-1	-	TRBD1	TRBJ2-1	TGCGCCAGCAGCACTTACAGGGGGTCGGTCTTCAATGAGCAGTTCTTC	CASSTYRGSVFNEQFF
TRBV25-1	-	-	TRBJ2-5	TGTGCCAGCAGTGAACCCAGTCGAGAGACCCAGTACTTC	CASSEPSRETQYF
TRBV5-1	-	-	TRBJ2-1	TGCGCCAGCCGCCCCTTAGAGGGGGTGTCCTACAATGAGCAGTTCTTC	CASRPLEGVSYNEQFF
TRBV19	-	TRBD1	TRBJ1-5	TGTGCCAGTAGTTATGGACAGGGGTTACACAATCAGCCCCAGCATTTT	CASSYGQGLHNQPQHF
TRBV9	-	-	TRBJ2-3	TGTGCCAGCAGCGTAGGACTAACAGATACGCAGTATTTT	CASSVGLTDTQYF
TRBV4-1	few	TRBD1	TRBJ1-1	TGCGCCAGCAGCCAAAACGGGGACAGGGGAAACACTGAAGCTTTCTTT	CASSQNGDRGNTEAFF
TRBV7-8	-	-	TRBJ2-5	TGTGCCAGCAGCTTAATTTCGGGGGTAGAGACCCAGTACTTC	CASSLISGVETQYF
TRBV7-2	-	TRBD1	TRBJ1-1	TGTGCCAGCAGCTTAGGGGACAGGACAACCATTGAAGCTTTCTTT	CASSLGDRTTIEAFF
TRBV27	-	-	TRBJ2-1	TGTGCCAGCAGTTTGGGAGGGGGCAATGAGCAGTTCTTC	CASSLGGGNEQFF
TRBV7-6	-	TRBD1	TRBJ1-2	TGTGCCAGCAGCGAAGGGACAGCCCCGGGCTATGGCTACACCTTC	CASSEGTAPGYGYTF
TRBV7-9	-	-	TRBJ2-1	TGTGCCAGCAGCTTAGGGGCAGACAATGAGCAGTTCTTC	CASSLGADNEQFF
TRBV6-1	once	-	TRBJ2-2	TGTGCCAGCATTCGCGGCGGGGTGGCTGGTGGGGAGCTGTTTTTT	CASIRGGVAGGELFF
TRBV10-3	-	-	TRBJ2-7	TGTGCCATCAGTTCAGGGGGAGGACAGTCCCCACACGAGCAGTACTTC	CAISSGGGQSPHEQYF
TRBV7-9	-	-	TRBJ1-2	TGTGCCAGCAGCGGAATTCAGGACAGAATGGGGTATGGCTACACCTTC	CASSGIQDRMGYGYTF
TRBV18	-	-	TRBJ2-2	TGTGCCAGTTTGACAGAAGCGAACACCGGGGAGCTGTTTTTT	CASLTEANTGELFF
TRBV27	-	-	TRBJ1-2	TGTGCCAGCAGTTTTGGGGGCGACTATGGCTACACCTTC	CASSFGGDYGYTF
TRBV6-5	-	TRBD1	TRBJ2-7	TGTGCCAGCAGTTACTCGGACAGGGCCTACGAGCAGTACTTC	CASSYSDRAYEQYF
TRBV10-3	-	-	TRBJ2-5	TGTGCCATCAGTGAACCCGAGTACCAAGAGACCCAGTACTTC	CAISEPEYQETQYF
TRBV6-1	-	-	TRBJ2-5	TGTGCCAGCAAGGAGATTGAGCCGGAGACCCAGTACTTC	CASKEIEPETQYF
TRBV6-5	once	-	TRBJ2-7	TGTGCCAGCAGTGGCGGGACCTACGAGCAGTACTTC	CASSGGTYEQYF
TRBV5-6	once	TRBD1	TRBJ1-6	TGTGCCAGCAGCCCTGACGGACAGGGGTCCTCACCCCTCCACTTT	CASSPDGQGSSPLHF
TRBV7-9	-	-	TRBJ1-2	TGTGCCAGCAGCTTAGAATTGGACAGAAACTATGGCTACACCTTC	CASSLELDRNYGYTF
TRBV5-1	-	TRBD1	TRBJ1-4	TGCGCCAGCAGCTTTTTCGGACAGGGGGCTGAAAAACTGTTTTTT	CASSFFGQGAEKLFF
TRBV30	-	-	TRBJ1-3	TGTGCCTGGTTAGGGGCAAGGACCCTGGGAAACACCATATATTTT	CAWLGARTLGNTIYF
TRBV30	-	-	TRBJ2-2	TGTGCCTGGAGTCAGGGACACTTCACCGGGGAGCTGTTTTTT	CAWSQGHFTGELFF
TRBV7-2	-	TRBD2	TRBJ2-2	TGTGCCAGCAGCTGGACTAGCGGGAACACCGGGGAGCTGTTTTTT	CASSWTSGNTGELFF
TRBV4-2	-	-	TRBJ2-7	TGTGCCAGCAGCCAAATGGCGACGGGAGATTACTACGAGCAGTACTTC	CASSQMATGDYYEQYF
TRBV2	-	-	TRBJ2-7	TGTGCCGGTGTTTCGGGGGAGTTGCGCGAGCAGTACTTC	CAGVSGELREQYF
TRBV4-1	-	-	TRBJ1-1	TGCGCCAGCAAAGCGGGAGGGAACACTGAAGCTTTCTTT	CASKAGGNTEAFF
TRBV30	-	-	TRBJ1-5	TGTGCCTGGGGAGGGGTCGGGAATCAGCCCCAGCATTTT	CAWGGVGNQPQHF
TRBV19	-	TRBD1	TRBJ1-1	TGTGCCAGTAGGACGACAGGGTACACTGAAGCTTTCTTT	CASRTTGYTEAFF
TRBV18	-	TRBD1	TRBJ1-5	TGTGCCAGCTCGCGAACAGGGGATCAGCCCCAGCATTTT	CASSRTGDQPQHF
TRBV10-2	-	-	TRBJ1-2	TGCGCCAGCAGTGATCGAGCGTCCCTTCGTAGCTACACCTTC	CASSDRASLRSYTF
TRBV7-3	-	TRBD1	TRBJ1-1	TGTGCCAGCAGCCCGACAGGGCAGGCCGAAGCTTTCTTT	CASSPTGQAEAFF
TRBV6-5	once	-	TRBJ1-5	TGTGCCAGCAGTTCGGGACTTCAGCCCCAGCATTTT	CASSSGLQPQHF
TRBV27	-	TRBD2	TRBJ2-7	TGTGCCAGCAGTTTTTATGGGGAGGGTATAAACGAGCAGTACTTC	CASSFYGEGINEQYF
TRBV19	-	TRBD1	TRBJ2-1	TGTGCCAGTAGTACCCGGGGACAGGGCCCTTTCTTCTCCTACAATGAGCAGTTCTTC	CASSTRGQGPFFSYNEQFF
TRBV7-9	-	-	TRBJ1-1	TGTGCCAGCAGCTCAACGACCGGGGTTGTGACTGAAGCTTTCTTT	CASSSTTGVVTEAFF
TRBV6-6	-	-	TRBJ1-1	TGTGCCAGCAGCCTGCGACAGGTAAACACTGAAGCTTTCTTT	CASSLRQVNTEAFF
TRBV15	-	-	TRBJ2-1	TGTGCCACCAGCAGAGTTATCGGTTTCAATGAGCAGTTCTTC	CATSRVIGFNEQFF
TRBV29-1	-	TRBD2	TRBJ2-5	TGCAGCGTCGGACTCCTACTAGCGGTTGAGGGGGCCCAGTACTTC	CSVGLLLAVEGAQYF
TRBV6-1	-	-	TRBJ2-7	TGTGCCAGCAGTGACCTACGCGAGCAGTACTTC	CASSDLREQYF
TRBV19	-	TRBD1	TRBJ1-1	TGTGCCTCCGAAGGGCAGGGGGACACTGAAGCTTTCTTT	CASEGQGDTEAFF
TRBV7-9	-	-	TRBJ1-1	TGTGCCAGCAGCTTAGGTAGCGGGGCCACTGAAGCTTTCTTT	CASSLGSGATEAFF
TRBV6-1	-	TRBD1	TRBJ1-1	TGTGCCAGCAGCGTATTGGGGACAGGGGGCACTGAAGCTTTCTTT	CASSVLGTGGTEAFF
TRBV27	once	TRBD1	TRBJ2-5	TGTGCCAGCAGTTCGGGACAGCCAGGCCAAGAGACCCAGTACTTC	CASSSGQPGQETQYF
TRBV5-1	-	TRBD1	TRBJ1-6	TGCGCCAGCAGCTCACCACGTGGACAGGGTCTTTCTCTGGATTCACCCCTCCACTTT	CASSSPRGQGLSLDSPLHF
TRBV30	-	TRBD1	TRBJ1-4	TGTGCCTTCCGGGACAGAACAACTAATGAAAAACTGTTTTTT	CAFRDRTTNEKLFF
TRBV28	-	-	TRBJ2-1	TGTGCCAGCAGTTTACCCAACTTAGCCAATGAGCAGTTCTTC	CASSLPNLANEQFF